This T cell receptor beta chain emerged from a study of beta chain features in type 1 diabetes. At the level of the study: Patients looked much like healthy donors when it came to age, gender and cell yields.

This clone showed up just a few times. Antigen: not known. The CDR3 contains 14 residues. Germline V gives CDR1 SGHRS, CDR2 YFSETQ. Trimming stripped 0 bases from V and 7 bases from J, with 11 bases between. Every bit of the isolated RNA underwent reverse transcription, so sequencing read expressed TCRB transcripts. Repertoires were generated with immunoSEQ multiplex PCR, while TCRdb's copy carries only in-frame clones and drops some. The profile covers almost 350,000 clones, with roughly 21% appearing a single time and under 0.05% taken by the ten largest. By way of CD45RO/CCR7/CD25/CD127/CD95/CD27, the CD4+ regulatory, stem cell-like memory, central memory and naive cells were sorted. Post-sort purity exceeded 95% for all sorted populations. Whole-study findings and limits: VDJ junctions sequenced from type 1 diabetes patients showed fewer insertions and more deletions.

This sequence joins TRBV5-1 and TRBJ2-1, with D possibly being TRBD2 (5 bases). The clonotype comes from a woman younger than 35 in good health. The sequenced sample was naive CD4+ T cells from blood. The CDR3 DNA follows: TGCGCCAGCAGCTTGGGGTCGGGGTGGAATGAGCAGTTCTTC. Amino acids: CASSLGSGWNEQFF.